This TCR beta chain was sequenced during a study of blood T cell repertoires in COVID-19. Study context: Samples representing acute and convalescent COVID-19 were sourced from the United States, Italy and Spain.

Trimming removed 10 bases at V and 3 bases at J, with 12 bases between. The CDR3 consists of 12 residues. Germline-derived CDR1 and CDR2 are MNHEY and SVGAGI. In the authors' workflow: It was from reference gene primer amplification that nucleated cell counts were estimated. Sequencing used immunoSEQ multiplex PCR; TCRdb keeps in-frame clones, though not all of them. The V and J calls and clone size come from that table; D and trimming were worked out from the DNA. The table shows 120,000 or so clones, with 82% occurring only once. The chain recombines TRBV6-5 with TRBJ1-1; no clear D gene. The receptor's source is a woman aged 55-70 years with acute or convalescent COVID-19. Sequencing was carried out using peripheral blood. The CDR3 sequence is CATQTTDTEAFF. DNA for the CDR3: TGTGCCACACAGACCACCGACACTGAAGCTTTCTTT.